This T cell receptor (beta chain) was recovered during a study of T cells after yellow fever vaccination. Study-level background: Libraries from low-cell-number fractions were prepared with the SMART-Seq v4 Ultra Low Input RNA kit. Study observations and caveats: Reappearance after the booster was observed for most primary-vaccination clones (roughly 97% CD4, roughly 90% CD8).

The CDR3 runs 13 residues. Germline-derived CDR1 and CDR2 are KGHSH and LQKENI. The germline V and J ends were trimmed by 4 bases and 4 bases, with 10 bases remaining between them. Generation of TCR cDNA used 5'RACE template switching (which added a universal primer site and UMIs). TCRdb itself ran the 5' RACE reads through MiXCR, one entry per CDR3 protein. The data show roughly 120,000 distinct CDR3 sequences, 7.4% seen once. This clonotype was detected many times. Its antigen is currently unknown. Here the sequenced sample was CD4+ T cells sorted from PBMCs, taken around 10 days after the first yellow fever vaccination. V is TRBV18 and J is TRBJ1-1; tentative D call: TRBD1 (5 bases). The clonotype was recovered from a man aged 18 to 29 who received the YFV17D yellow fever vaccine. DNA for the CDR3: TGTGCCAGCTCACGGGGGGAAAGCACTGAAGCTTTCTTT. It yields the protein CASSRGESTEAFF.